This TCR beta chain originates from a study of early T cells in non-severe SARS-CoV-2 infection. This CDR3 is 15 amino acids long. CDR1 and CDR2 from the germline V gene are SQVTM and ANQGSEA. The ends lost 6 bases at V and 4 bases at J; junction bases unmatched: 10. TCRdb reanalysed the 5' RACE reads using MiXCR and keeps one entry per CDR3 protein. The profile shows about 70,000 distinct CDR3 sequences, 9% to 10% of them singletons. This clonotype was counted ten times or more. The rearrangement uses TRBV29-1 and TRBJ2-5; 11 bases agree with TRBD1. This specimen was whole blood, taken at baseline. The source of this sequence is an adult who was a healthcare worker with PCR-confirmed SARS-CoV-2 infection or an uninfected control (not recorded which). The CDR3 sequence: CSVETDRGRGETQYF. The CDR3 nucleotides are TGCAGCGTGGAGACGGACAGGGGGCGGGGAGAGACCCAGTACTTC. The variable domain in full, completed from reference TRBV29-1 and TRBJ2-5, reads SAVISQKPSRDICQRGTSLTIQCQVDSQVTMMFWYRQQPGQSLTLIATANQGSEATYESGFVIDKFPISRPNLTFSTLTVSNMSPEDSSIYLCSVETDRGRGETQYFGPGTRLLVL.